This TCR beta chain is drawn from a study of cytomegalovirus exposure and HLA in healthy donors. Study results and caveats: Cytomegalovirus-associated TCR beta chains were listed, numbering 150 to 200. In a later analysis, DRB1 alleles had the most associated TCRs; HLA-C alleles the fewest. It was reported that the classifier diagnosed cytomegalovirus status with high specificity and sensitivity in both the original and validation cohorts. Later work found most CMV-associated TCR beta chains apparently HLA-restricted.

As to this clone: Its target is unknown.

Amplification used 60 Vbeta primers and 13 Jbeta primers. Sequencing was performed with immunoSEQ multiplex PCR; in TCRdb, only in-frame clones are kept and a portion is missing. The table records some 100,000 clones, around 74% of them present only once. Per the germline V gene, CDR1 is MNHEY and CDR2 is SMNVEV (reference sequence). The CDR3 has 14 residues. V lost 6 bases, J lost 6 bases, and 12 bases lay in between. Sequenced input: PBMCs. The V and J genes are TRBV27 and TRBJ1-6; D unresolved. The receptor was derived from a male donor in good health and CMV-seropositive. Here the CDR3 DNA reads TGTGCCAGCAGCCCCCTTTCGGGTAATTCACCCCTCCACTTT. Residues: CASSPLSGNSPLHF.